This TCR beta chain was recorded in a study of blood T cell repertoires in COVID-19. This CDR3 is 16 amino acids long. Germline V CDR1 and CDR2: KGHDR, SFDVKD. The ends lost 9 bases at V and 1 base at J; junction bases unmatched: 11. The method was immunoSEQ multiplex PCR; TCRdb's version includes in-frame clones alone and lacks a portion of them. Of 250,000 to 350,000 clones in the sample, nearly 90% are singletons; the top ten hold just under 9.5%. The sequencing input was peripheral blood. This clonotype originated in a man younger than 30 with active or convalescent COVID-19. The chain joins TRBV24-1 to TRBJ2-3; 8 bases fit TRBD1. The chain's CDR3 is CATENQGAARTDTQYF. The CDR3 DNA follows: TGTGCCACCGAGAACCAGGGGGCGGCCCGCACAGATACGCAGTATTTT.